This TCR beta chain was captured in a study of early T cells in non-severe SARS-CoV-2 infection. Attachment of unique molecular identifiers to individual cDNA molecules was performed. TCRdb fed the 5' RACE reads into MiXCR, producing one record per CDR3 protein. Among approximately 60,000 distinct CDR3 sequences listed, 7% to 9.5% were seen once. The sample was whole blood, taken at baseline. The TCR comes from an adult who was a healthcare worker with PCR-confirmed SARS-CoV-2 infection or an uninfected control (not recorded which).

CDR3 in amino acids: CSAPAMRASGRQETQYF. CDR3 nucleotide sequence: TGCAGTGCACCGGCCATGAGGGCTAGCGGGCGCCAAGAGACCCAGTACTTC. The J gene is TRBJ2-5, the V gene TRBV20-1; 8 bases line up with TRBD2. The ends lost 6 bases at V and 1 base at J; junction bases unmatched: 16. CDR3 length: 17 residues. The germline V gene encodes CDR1 DFQATT and CDR2 SNEGSKA (reference sequence).